This T cell receptor (beta chain) was obtained from a study of OX40 agonist ivuxolimab in advanced cancers. This clone showed up just once. CDR1 and CDR2 from the germline V gene are SGHRS and YFSETQ. The CDR3 is 16 amino acids. V was pared by 0 bases and J by 1 base, with 13 bases between. TCRdb's copy holds only in-frame clones and misses some; the assay was immunoSEQ multiplex PCR. The data show some 70,000 clones, approximately 86% seen once. Material: CD4+ or CD8+ T cells sorted from blood, obtained in a trial of the OX40 agonist ivuxolimab. V and J are TRBV5-1 and TRBJ2-5; D tentatively fits TRBD1 or TRBD2 (5 bases each). The receptor comes from an adult with an advanced solid tumor such as melanoma, head and neck, liver or kidney cancer. As DNA, the CDR3 is TGCGCCAGCAGCTTGGGTGCAGGGACCGTCCAAGAGACCCAGTACTTC. It encodes CASSLGAGTVQETQYF.